This T cell receptor (beta chain) came from a study of T cells in Graves' hyperthyroidism and ophthalmopathy. Study-level findings and limits: Blood held most thyroid clonotypes expanded above 0.001 frequency.

The study left out patients who had uncontrolled infection, other autoimmune disease, pregnancy or lactation. Amplification of TCR beta CDR3 regions was performed using RNA transcripts as template. Researchers ran a first-round RT-PCR on the TCR CDR3 using the HTBI primer set. TCRdb recomputed calls from the multiplex PCR reads with MiXCR, one row per CDR3 protein. The repertoire holds about 690,000 distinct CDR3 sequences, about 18% seen once, with about 14% in the top ten. Trimming took 1 base from V and 5 from J; bases not matched to a gene: 7. Germline values: CDR1 SEHNR, CDR2 FQNEAQ (reference sequence). CDR3 length: 15 amino acids. This clonotype has at least ten counts. The antigen is unknown.

The TCR sequence derives from a man in his forties or fifties with Graves' hyperthyroidism. V and J are TRBV7-9 and TRBJ2-7; 8 bases are a match to TRBD2. Sequenced sample: blood. This CDR3 reads CASSLESGGPHEQYF. For the CDR3, the DNA is TGTGCCAGCAGCTTAGAGTCGGGAGGGCCACACGAGCAGTACTTC.